These 21 T cell receptor beta chains came from one sample sequenced in a study of shared clonotypes between healthy human individuals. Clones were read by immunoSEQ multiplex PCR, and TCRdb kept only the in-frame ones, dropping some. The table has more than 2,000,000 clones, more than 80% seen once; the top ten hold approximately 0.4%. Material for sequencing was naive CD4+ T cells from PBMCs. Subset: CD45RA+ positively selected. The receptors were sampled from a man between 18 and 29 years old in good health. Some clones in this sample may be carry-over from other donors' samples.

About this clone: Other DNA sequences from this sample encode an identical CDR3 as well. J is TRBJ1-1 and V is TRBV18; D not resolved. The CDR3 covers 14 residues. The germline gives CDR1 KGHSH, CDR2 LQKENI. V was shortened by 3 bases and J by 2 bases, with 10 bases between the two germline ends. Written as DNA, the CDR3 is TGTGCCAGCTCACCCGGGCGGACCAACACTGAAGCTTTCTTT. Protein sequence: CASSPGRTNTEAFF.

CDR3 DNA: TGTGCCTGGAGCCTGGCTAACTATGGCTACACCTTC. Protein: CAWSLANYGYTF. The J gene is TRBJ1-2, the V gene TRBV30; D unclear. Trimming stripped 3 bases from V and 0 bases from J, with 5 bases between. Germline V gene sequence: CDR1 GTSNPN, CDR2 SVGIG (reference sequence). The CDR3 length is 12 residues.

J is TRBJ1-1 and V is TRBV20-1; a possible D gene is TRBD1 (5 bases). From germline, CDR1 is DFQATT and CDR2 SNEGSKA (reference sequence). The CDR3 extends over 11 amino acids. V lost 6 bases, J lost 8 bases, and 13 bases lay in between. DNA for the CDR3: TGCAGTGCCACTGATAGGGGAGAAGCTTTCTTT. It is translated as CSATDRGEAFF.

The CDR3 loop reads CASVTSQGQALNTEAFF. As DNA, the CDR3 is TGTGCCAGCGTTACATCTCAAGGACAGGCGTTGAACACTGAAGCTTTCTTT. This chain joins TRBV2 and TRBJ1-1; 7 bases agree with TRBD1. J lost 0 bases, V lost 8 bases, and 15 bases had no gene match. CDR1 and CDR2 (germline): SNHLY, FYNNEI. The CDR3 consists of 17 residues.

This clone is a singleton in its sample. The rearrangement links TRBV2 to TRBJ2-2; TRBD1 or TRBD2 may be the D gene (5 bases each). The germline V gene has CDR1 SNHLY and CDR2 FYNNEI. The CDR3 contains 15 residues. Trimming took off 8 bases at V and 4 bases at J, with 17 bases between the two ends. CDR3 DNA: TGTGCCAGCTCGGCCGGGGCCGTTACCACCGGGGAGCTGTTTTTT. This encodes CASSAGAVTTGELFF.

The rearrangement links TRBV11-2 to TRBJ1-4; TRBD1 aligns across 11 bases. CDR1 is SGHAT, CDR2 FQNNGV, per germline. This CDR3 is 15 amino acids long. V lost 2 bases and J lost 8; bases outside the gene matches: 4. The CDR3 reads CASSLLGQGGEKLFF. CDR3 bases: TGTGCCAGCAGCTTATTGGGACAGGGGGGAGAAAAACTGTTTTTT.

The rearrangement uses TRBV7-8 and TRBJ2-7; D is unclear. Germline CDR1 reads SGHVS; CDR2 reads FQNEAQ. V was pared by 4 bases and J by 3 bases, with 13 bases between. CDR3 length equals 14 residues. In DNA, the CDR3 is TGTGCCAGCAGCTCCTTCGGCGGCCTCTACGAGCAGTACTTC. Translated: CASSSFGGLYEQYF. The full variable domain, in which reference TRBV7-8 and TRBJ2-7 provide the parts outside the CDR3, is GAGVSQSPRYKVAKRGQDVALRCDPISGHVSLFWYQQALGQGPEFLTYFQNEAQLDKSGLPSDRFFAERPEGSVSTLKIQRTQQEDSAVYLCASSSFGGLYEQYFGPGTRLTVT.

The V and J genes are TRBV5-4 and TRBJ2-3, with D possibly called TRBD1 or TRBD2 (5 bases each). The CDR3 contains 15 residues. Germline V gene data show CDR1 as SGHNT and CDR2 as YYREEE (reference sequence). Trimming removed 5 bases at V and 3 bases at J, with 16 bases between. The CDR3 sequence: CASRLGLWGTDTQYF. The CDR3 DNA is TGTGCCAGCAGACTAGGCCTTTGGGGGACAGATACGCAGTATTTT.

This clone showed up just a few times. This specimen includes other DNA sequences encoding the same CDR3. This sequence joins TRBV18 and TRBJ2-5; D unresolved. The CDR3 is 11 amino acids. CDR1 KGHSH and CDR2 LQKENI come from the germline V gene. The ends were cut back, 6 bases at V and 0 bases at J, with 2 bases in the middle. The CDR3 region has the DNA TGTGCCAGCTCGAACCAAGAGACCCAGTACTTC. Amino acids: CASSNQETQYF. The full variable domain, with the rest looked up from reference TRBV18 and TRBJ2-5, is NAGVMQNPRHLVRRRGQEARLRCSPMKGHSHVYWYRQLPEEGLKFMVYLQKENIIDESGMPKERFSAEFPKEGPSILRIQQVVRGDSAAYFCASSNQETQYFGPGTRLLVL.

The chain couples TRBV5-1 to TRBJ1-1; 8 bases are shared with TRBD1. The CDR3 is 14 residues long. Unmatched junction bases numbered 3, after V lost 4 bases and J lost 1 base. Germline CDR1 SGHRS, CDR2 YFSETQ. DNA of the CDR3: TGCGCCAGCAGCACAGGGGGTAGGAACACTGAAGCTTTCTTT. Its protein is CASSTGGRNTEAFF.

CDR3 in DNA: TGCGCCAGCAGCTCCGAGATTTACCCGACAGATACGCAGTATTTT. Translated, it gives CASSSEIYPTDTQYF. The chain carries TRBV5-1 and TRBJ2-3; D is ambiguous. Between the trimmed V and J ends, which lost 3 bases and 3 bases, there was a span of 14 bases. The CDR3 contains 15 residues. Germline V gene sequence: CDR1 SGHRS, CDR2 YFSETQ.

The V call is TRBV9, the J call TRBJ2-3; 10 positions match TRBD2. Germline assignment: CDR1 SGDLS and CDR2 YYNGEE. V shed 3 bases, J shed 3 bases, and the junction held 7 bases outside the gene matches. The CDR3 length is 16 residues. The CDR3 bases are TGTGCCAGCAGCGCGATAGCGGGAGGCGGGACAGATACGCAGTATTTT. It translates to CASSAIAGGGTDTQYF.

This clone has just a few counts. The rearrangement links TRBV29-1 to TRBJ1-1; tentative D call: TRBD1 (5 bases). Germline V gene lookup returns CDR1 SQVTM and CDR2 ANQGSEA. V was trimmed by 5 bases and J by 6 bases, leaving 13 bases between them. The CDR3 extends over 12 amino acids. CDR3 nucleotides: TGCAGCGTTCTGTGGACACCGGCTGAAGCTTTCTTT. Translated: CSVLWTPAEAFF.

The CDR3 loop reads CASSISGTDYEKLFF. The CDR3 DNA reads as TGTGCCAGCAGCATTTCCGGGACAGATTATGAAAAACTGTTTTTT. This chain connects TRBV7-9 to TRBJ1-4, with TRBD1 identical over 7 bases. Germline values: CDR1 SEHNR, CDR2 FQNEAQ (reference sequence). The CDR3 runs 15 residues. J lost 6 bases, V lost 5 bases, and 9 bases had no gene match.

Points on this clone: Other DNA sequences of this sample code for an identical CDR3. The chain combines TRBV5-4 with TRBJ1-1, with TRBD1 matching 10 bases. The length of the CDR3 is 14 residues. J was trimmed by 4 bases and V by 4 bases; bases with no gene match: 4. Looked up from germline, CDR1 is SGHNT and CDR2 is YYREEE (reference sequence). The CDR3 here is CASSLGQGVTEAFF. In DNA, the CDR3 is TGTGCCAGCAGCCTAGGACAGGGGGTCACTGAAGCTTTCTTT.

Remarks on this clone: Other DNA sequences of this sample code for an identical CDR3. The chain recombines TRBV19 with TRBJ2-7, with TRBD1 identical over 8 bases. This CDR3 spans 12 amino acids. The trim removed 6 bases at V and 3 bases at J, leaving 1 base unmatched. Germline V gene data show CDR1 as LNHDA and CDR2 as SQIVND (reference sequence). The DNA for the CDR3 is TGTGCCAGTAGCGACAGGGGCTACGAGCAGTACTTC. This encodes CASSDRGYEQYF.

This clone was seen a single time. This sequence joins TRBV9 and TRBJ1-1, with D tentatively TRBD1 (5 bases). The germline gives CDR1 SGDLS, CDR2 YYNGEE. V gave up 0 bases and J gave up 3 bases, with 15 bases separating them. This CDR3 comprises 16 residues. CDR3 protein: CASSVVHTPGDTEAFF. The CDR3 DNA sequence: TGTGCCAGCAGCGTAGTCCACACCCCGGGGGACACTGAAGCTTTCTTT.

The gene calls are TRBV28 and TRBJ2-7; 7 nucleotides line up with TRBD2. Germline V lookup: CDR1 MDHEN, CDR2 SYDVKM. Trimming cost V 1 base and J 4 bases; bases outside gene matches: 7. CDR3 length: 15 residues. The CDR3 region is CASSLSASGLYEQYF. CDR3 DNA sequence: TGTGCCAGCAGTTTATCGGCTAGCGGATTATACGAGCAGTACTTC.

The chain carries TRBV6-6 and TRBJ2-3; no firm D call. V shed 6 bases and J shed 3 bases, with 13 bases lying between them. Germline-derived CDR1 and CDR2 are MNHNY and SVGAGI (reference sequence). The CDR3 has 14 residues. Written as DNA, the CDR3 is TGTGCCAGCAGCTACCTCCGGTGGACAGATACGCAGTATTTT. It encodes CASSYLRWTDTQYF.

The rearrangement uses TRBV7-8 and TRBJ1-5; D gene uncertain. CDR1 SGHVS and CDR2 FQNEAQ come from the germline V gene. This CDR3 comprises 15 residues. V lost 5 bases and J 2 bases, leaving 13 bases between the germline ends. The CDR3 protein is CASSPSARGNQPQHF. The CDR3 DNA reads as TGTGCCAGCAGCCCCTCTGCCCGGGGCAATCAGCCCCAGCATTTT.

This chain connects TRBV11-3 to TRBJ2-2; 9 nucleotides align to TRBD2. The trim removed 1 base at V and 3 bases at J, leaving 15 bases unmatched. This CDR3 contains 20 residues. CDR1 and CDR2 (germline): SGHNT, YENEEA. The CDR3 nucleotides read TGTGCCAGCAGCTTAGCCTCTAGCGGGACCCACACTAGGTACACCGGGGAGCTGTTTTTT. As protein: CASSLASSGTHTRYTGELFF. Based on the CDR3 plus reference TRBV11-3 and TRBJ2-2, the full variable domain is EAGVVQSPRYKIIEKKQPVAFWCNPISGHNTLYWYLQNLGQGPELLIRYENEEAVDDSQLPKDRFSAERLKGVDSTLKIQPAELGDSAVYLCASSLASSGTHTRYTGELFFGEGSRLTVL.